A selection of T cell receptor beta chains follows, all from one sample in a study of blood T cell repertoires in COVID-19. Assay: immunoSEQ multiplex PCR; the TCRdb copy retains only in-frame clones and omits some. The sample has under 350,000 clones; about nine tenths are singletons. The sequencing input was peripheral blood. Receptor source: a man aged 45-60 years with acute or convalescent COVID-19. CDR3s include the opening cysteine and the closing phenylalanine or tryptophan. A D gene is named only where the DNA matches it firmly. Clone size is given for some rows only: seen once, a few or many times, or a class if the clone is expanded.

clone_size	v_call	d_call	j_call	cdr3_nt	cdr3_aa
.	TRBV12-3/TRBV12-4	.	TRBJ2-7	TGTGCCAGCAGTTTTTTTTCCCTCTACGAGCAGTACTTC	CASSFFSLYEQYF
.	TRBV5-1	TRBD2	TRBJ2-5	TGCGCCAGCAGCCCCACCATTAGCGGGGAAGAGACCCAGTACTTC	CASSPTISGEETQYF
.	TRBV7-9	TRBD1	TRBJ2-7	TGTGCCAGCAGCTTGACAGGGGGGTTGGACGAGCAGTACTTC	CASSLTGGLDEQYF
.	TRBV3-1/TRBV3-2	.	TRBJ2-4	TGTGCCAGCAGCCAACGAGGATTTGACATTCAGTACTTC	CASSQRGFDIQYF
.	TRBV12-3/TRBV12-4	.	TRBJ1-1	TGTGCCAGCAGCAATTGGAACACTGAAGCTTTCTTT	CASSNWNTEAFF
.	TRBV3-1/TRBV3-2	TRBD2	TRBJ2-1	TGTGCCAGCAGCCAAGATTGGACTAGCGGGGGCCAGGTCTTC	CASSQDWTSGGQVF
.	TRBV7-2	TRBD2	TRBJ2-1	TGTGCCAGCAGCTTAGAACGATGGGGAGGGAATGAGCAGTTCTTC	CASSLERWGGNEQFF
few	TRBV7-9	TRBD1	TRBJ2-5	TGTGCCAGCAGCTTAGCCGGACAGGGAGAAGAGACCCAGTACTTC	CASSLAGQGEETQYF
.	TRBV6-6	.	TRBJ2-1	TGTGCCAGCAGTTACTCGCGGGGCTACAACAATGAGCAGTTCTTC	CASSYSRGYNNEQFF
.	TRBV3-1/TRBV3-2	.	TRBJ2-1	TGTGCCAGCAGCTACGCGGGCAATGAGCAGTTCTTC	CASSYAGNEQFF
.	TRBV30	.	TRBJ2-2	TGTGCCTGGAGCCATGGGCAGGGGCTTGAGATCGGGGAGCTGTTTTTT	CAWSHGQGLEIGELFF
.	TRBV7-6	TRBD1	TRBJ2-3	TGTGCCAGCAGCTTAGCGCCGGGACAGAAAAGCACAGATACGCAGTATTTT	CASSLAPGQKSTDTQYF
.	TRBV19	.	TRBJ2-2	TGTGCCAGTAGTACGCAGGGTTTCACCGGGGAGCTGTTTTTT	CASSTQGFTGELFF
.	TRBV9	.	TRBJ1-1	TGTGCCAGCAGCGTCGGCGGGAGCGCTGAAGCTTTCTTT	CASSVGGSAEAFF
few	TRBV19	.	TRBJ1-1	TGTGCCAGTAGTATGACTCACCGGGGCACTGAAGCTTTCTTT	CASSMTHRGTEAFF
once	TRBV27	.	TRBJ1-1	TGTGCCAGCACGGGGGTATGGGGGGGCGAAGCTTTCTTT	CASTGVWGGEAFF
.	TRBV11-2	TRBD2	TRBJ2-5	TGTGCCAGCAGCTTAGGGGGTAGCGGGGGCATGTACCAAGAGACCCAGTACTTC	CASSLGGSGGMYQETQYF
once	TRBV7-2	.	TRBJ2-7	TGTGCCAGCAGCTCCCTGGGGGGGGCTGGGTCCTACGAGCAGTACTTC	CASSSLGGAGSYEQYF
.	TRBV5-1	.	TRBJ1-2	TGCGCCAGCAGCTTGGCCGGCCTAGAATCCTATGGCTACACCTTC	CASSLAGLESYGYTF
.	TRBV9	TRBD1	TRBJ1-1	TGTGCCAGCAGCGGGACAGGGGGACGGGACACTGAAGCTTTCTTT	CASSGTGGRDTEAFF
.	TRBV19	TRBD1	TRBJ1-2	TGTGCCAGTAGTATAGGCCAGGGGGCGAGGGGCTACACCTTC	CASSIGQGARGYTF
.	TRBV5-1	TRBD2	TRBJ2-7	TGCGCCAGCAGCTTGGGGACTAGCGGCTACGAGCAGTACTTC	CASSLGTSGYEQYF
.	TRBV5-1	.	TRBJ2-7	TGCGCCAGCAGCTTGGCGCCGCAGGTCGAGAACGAGCAGTACTTC	CASSLAPQVENEQYF
.	TRBV7-3	.	TRBJ2-2	TGTGCCAGCAGCTCCTGGACAGAGGGGAACACCGGGGAGCTGTTTTTT	CASSSWTEGNTGELFF
.	TRBV4-1	TRBD2	TRBJ2-2	TGCGCCAGCAGAGAGGGCGGGACTAGCGGGGGGCTAAACACCGGGGAGCTGTTTTTT	CASREGGTSGGLNTGELFF
.	TRBV6-6	TRBD1	TRBJ2-5	TGTGCCAGCAGTTACTCCCTGGGACAGGGGGGGGAGACCCAGTACTTC	CASSYSLGQGGETQYF
.	TRBV19	.	TRBJ1-1	TGTGCCAGTAGTTCCTCCGCGGGTGTGACTGAAGCTTTCTTT	CASSSSAGVTEAFF
once	TRBV18	.	TRBJ1-6	TGTGCCAGCTCACCGGACAGTTATTCACCCCTCCACTTT	CASSPDSYSPLHF
.	TRBV6-1	.	TRBJ2-7	TGTGCCAGCAGTGATACAGGGTTAGTGGACGAGCAGTACTTC	CASSDTGLVDEQYF
.	TRBV7-2	TRBD1	TRBJ1-2	TGTGCCAGCACCGGGACAGGGCGCCGGATCTATGGCTACACCTTC	CASTGTGRRIYGYTF
.	TRBV30	.	TRBJ1-1	TGTGCCTGGAGTGGGCAGAACACTGAAGCTTTCTTT	CAWSGQNTEAFF
.	TRBV30	.	TRBJ2-3	TGTGCCTGGAGCCTTAGCGATACGCAGTATTTT	CAWSLSDTQYF
.	TRBV7-9	.	TRBJ1-1	TGTGCCAGCAGCTTAGCTGCGGGGGGGCTTACTGAAGCTTTCTTT	CASSLAAGGLTEAFF
.	TRBV15	.	TRBJ1-2	TGTGCCACCAGCCCCCGGGACTGGGTGGGCTACACCTTC	CATSPRDWVGYTF
.	TRBV9	.	TRBJ1-2	TGTGCCAGCAGCTCACAGGGTTTTAATGGCTACACCTTC	CASSSQGFNGYTF
.	TRBV27	TRBD1	TRBJ2-7	TGTGCCAGCAGGACCGGGACAGGGCACTACGAGCAGTACTTC	CASRTGTGHYEQYF
few	TRBV7-9	.	TRBJ2-1	TGTGCCAGCAGCTTGAAGGACGCAGGGCCCGATGAGCAGTTCTTC	CASSLKDAGPDEQFF
.	TRBV6-5	.	TRBJ1-1	TGTGCCAGCAACATGGTCAGCGGGGAAGCTTTCTTT	CASNMVSGEAFF
.	TRBV27	.	TRBJ2-5	TGTGCCAGCAGGACACAGGGATTGGGGACCCAGTACTTC	CASRTQGLGTQYF
.	TRBV18	TRBD1	TRBJ1-1	TGTGCCAGCTCACCGAAAGGACAGGGAACTCCGGGGGGGAACACTGAAGCTTTCTTT	CASSPKGQGTPGGNTEAFF
.	TRBV15	TRBD2	TRBJ2-1	TGTGCCACCAGCAGAGTTCAGCTAGCGGGGGGCTACAATGAGCAGTTCTTC	CATSRVQLAGGYNEQFF
few	TRBV30	.	TRBJ1-2	TGTGCCTTCCAGAAGTTCTATGGCTACACCTTC	CAFQKFYGYTF
.	TRBV7-7	.	TRBJ2-5	TGTGCTAGCAGCAAGGGGTGGAAAGGGACCCAGTACTTC	CASSKGWKGTQYF
.	TRBV7-9	.	TRBJ1-3	TGTGCCAGCAGCCCAATGGCCCATTCTGGAAACACCATATATTTT	CASSPMAHSGNTIYF
.	TRBV4-1	TRBD1	TRBJ2-1	TGCGCCAGCAGCCAACCCGGGACAGGGACGAGGGAGCAGTTCTTC	CASSQPGTGTREQFF
.	TRBV18	TRBD1	TRBJ2-7	TGTGCCAGCTCACAACAGGGGGCTGGAACAAACTACGAGCAGTACTTC	CASSQQGAGTNYEQYF
.	TRBV23-1	.	TRBJ2-5	TGCGCCAGCAGCCTCAGGTTACCACAAGAGACCCAGTACTTC	CASSLRLPQETQYF
few	TRBV7-3	.	TRBJ2-2	TGTGCCAGCAGTTCGGACACCGGGGAGCTGTTTTTT	CASSSDTGELFF
.	TRBV3-1/TRBV3-2	TRBD1	TRBJ1-5	TGTGCCAGCAGCCGACAGGGTAACCAGCCCCAGCATTTT	CASSRQGNQPQHF
.	TRBV28	.	TRBJ1-5	TGTGCCAGCAGCCCGGACAGCTATAGCAATCAGCCCCAGCATTTT	CASSPDSYSNQPQHF
.	TRBV9	.	TRBJ1-2	TGTGCCACCGGAGGGCTTTATGGCTACACCTTC	CATGGLYGYTF
.	TRBV5-1	TRBD2	TRBJ2-2	TGCGCCAGCAGCTTGTGGCTAGCGGGGGTGAACACCGGGGAGCTGTTTTTT	CASSLWLAGVNTGELFF
.	TRBV2	.	TRBJ2-1	TGTGCCCCATCCGGCGGGGGCCAGGGTTACAATGAGCAGTTCTTC	CAPSGGGQGYNEQFF